The 16 T cell receptor beta chains given below trace back to one sample, sequenced in a study of T cells in Graves' hyperthyroidism and ophthalmopathy. RNA transcripts gave rise to amplified TCR beta CDR3 regions. Primed by the HTBI set, a first-round RT-PCR was run on the TCR CDR3. One entry per CDR3 protein, called by TCRdb with MiXCR from the multiplex PCR reads. This table holds about 59,000 distinct CDR3 sequences, approximately 53% found once. Sequenced sample: blood. These receptors were collected from a woman in her fifties or sixties with Graves' ophthalmopathy.

This clonotype occurred many times. The CDR3: CASSHRKGHEKLFF. The CDR3 coding sequence is TGTGCCAGCAGCCATAGAAAGGGGCATGAAAAACTGTTTTTT. This chain connects TRBV3-1 to TRBJ1-4, with D perhaps TRBD1 (5 bases). The V gene lost 3 bases and the J gene lost 6 bases, with 11 bases spanning the gap. Germline V lookup: CDR1 LGHDT, CDR2 YNNKEL (reference sequence). CDR3 length: 14 residues.

This chain links TRBV2 with TRBJ1-2; D gene unclear. The CDR3 loop spans 14 amino acids. The germline V gene has CDR1 SNHLY and CDR2 FYNNEI. V gave up 5 bases and J gave up 12 bases, with 22 bases separating them. This chain's CDR3 is CASSRRGMGSGNTF. In DNA form, the CDR3 reads TGTGCCAGCAGTCGCCGGGGAATGGGCTCTGGAAACACCTTC. Full variable domain (missing parts from reference TRBV2 and TRBJ1-2): EPEVTQTPSHQVTQMGQEVILRCVPISNHLYFYWYRQILGQKVEFLVSFYNNEISEKSEIFDDQFSVERPDGSNFTLKIRSTKLEDSAMYFCASSRRGMGSGNTFGSGTRLTVV.

This clonotype was seen repeatedly, ten times or more. The genes are TRBV7-6 and TRBJ1-1; the match to TRBD1 covers 11 bases. Germline values: CDR1 SGHVS, CDR2 FNYEAQ. The V gene end was trimmed by 4 bases and the J gene end by 1 base; junction bases not matched to a gene: 5. This CDR3 is 16 amino acids long. The CDR3 region has the DNA TGTGCCAGCAGCTCAACCGGGACAGGGGGGAACACTGAAGCTTTCTTT. It translates to CASSSTGTGGNTEAFF.

The V call is TRBV20-1, the J call TRBJ2-3; D is perhaps TRBD2 (7 bases). CDR1 and CDR2 from the germline V gene are DFQATT and SNEGSKA (reference sequence). V lost 3 bases and J lost 4, with 17 bases in between. The CDR3 totals 15 residues. The CDR3 DNA is TGCAGTGCTAGGGGCTTCTGGGGGGGCGCAGATACGCAGTATTTT. It is translated as CSARGFWGGADTQYF.

This chain connects TRBV2 to TRBJ2-5, with 10 bases lining up with TRBD1. Germline CDR1 SNHLY, CDR2 FYNNEI. V was clipped by 5 bases and J by 4 bases; unmatched bases: 4. CDR3 size: 14 residues. Here the CDR3 DNA reads TGTGCCAGCAGTCAGGACAGGGGGGCAGAGACCCAGTACTTC. Translated, it gives CASSQDRGAETQYF. Complete variable domain (other parts from reference TRBV2 and TRBJ2-5): EPEVTQTPSHQVTQMGQEVILRCVPISNHLYFYWYRQILGQKVEFLVSFYNNEISEKSEIFDDQFSVERPDGSNFTLKIRSTKLEDSAMYFCASSQDRGAETQYFGPGTRLLVL.

This clonotype was detected ten times or more. The CDR3 sequence: CASTFGLAGDNQETQYF. CDR3 DNA sequence: TGTGCCAGCACCTTTGGTTTAGCGGGGGACAACCAAGAGACCCAGTACTTC. V is TRBV12-3 or TRBV12-4 and J is TRBJ2-5, with 9 bases that match TRBD2. CDR3 length: 17 amino acids. The ends lost 7 bases at V and 0 bases at J; junction bases unmatched: 12.

This clonotype appeared many times. The J gene is TRBJ1-1, the V gene TRBV29-1; the match to TRBD1 covers 7 bases. V shed 4 bases and J 3 bases; nucleotides not matched to a gene: 20. The CDR3 runs to 18 residues. Per the germline V gene, CDR1 is SQVTM and CDR2 is ANQGSEA. The DNA of the CDR3 is TGCAGCGTTGGGTTGATGGGACAGACGAGAAGTTTTGACACTGAAGCTTTCTTT. It specifies CSVGLMGQTRSFDTEAFF.

The J gene is TRBJ1-1, the V gene TRBV9; 12 nucleotides align to TRBD1. Germline assignment: CDR1 SGDLS and CDR2 YYNGEE. The V segment lost 2 bases and the J segment 7 bases; nucleotides outside the gene matches: 3. The CDR3 is 14 amino acids. In DNA form, the CDR3 reads TGTGCCAGCAGCGTGGGACAGGGGGCTGGTGAAGCTTTCTTT. Protein: CASSVGQGAGEAFF.

With regard to this clonotype: Possible read error: a much larger clone is one base away. The chain is built from TRBV5-1 and TRBJ2-5, with D possibly being TRBD1 or TRBD2 (5 bases each). V was clipped by 1 base and J by 6 bases, with 13 bases between them. The CDR3 runs 14 residues. CDR1 and CDR2 from the germline V gene are SGHRS and YFSETQ. CDR3 nucleotide sequence: TGCGCCAGCAGCTTGAGCCGGGGCCAGAAGACCCAGTACTTC. This encodes CASSLSRGQKTQYF.

The V gene is TRBV9, the J gene TRBJ1-1; TRBD1 matches 7 bases. V dropped 0 bases and J dropped 4; count of bases not matched to a gene: 3. The CDR3 covers 14 residues. From germline, CDR1 is SGDLS and CDR2 YYNGEE. CDR3 bases: TGTGCCAGCAGCGTAGTCAGGGGGAGCACTGAAGCTTTCTTT. Amino acids: CASSVVRGSTEAFF.

The rearrangement uses TRBV20-1 and TRBJ2-6; 13 bases are shared with TRBD2. The germline V gene has CDR1 DFQATT and CDR2 SNEGSKA (reference sequence). The V and J ends lost 3 bases and 4 bases, in that order; junction bases with no gene match: 3. CDR3 length: 16 residues. This CDR3 reads CSARTSGGSGANVLTF. CDR3 DNA: TGCAGTGCTAGGACTAGCGGGGGGTCCGGGGCCAACGTCCTGACTTTC.

This clonotype has a single count. One junction end disagrees with the germline gene, perhaps due to a read error. The chain has TRBV10-2 and TRBJ1-5; 7 positions agree with TRBD1. Germline V gene lookup returns CDR1 WSHSY and CDR2 SAAADI. The length of the CDR3 is 14 residues. CDR3 DNA: TGCGCCAGCACCTCGGGACAGACCAATCAGCTCCAGCATTTT. Protein sequence: CASTSGQTNQLQHF.

This clonotype appeared many times. This may arise from a read error, as a much more abundant clone is one base away. The chain carries TRBV6-5 and TRBJ2-7, with D possibly being TRBD2 (5 bases). CDR3 size: 15 residues. Germline CDR1 MNHEY, CDR2 SVGAGI. V lost 0 bases and J 2 bases, leaving 11 bases between the germline ends. This CDR3 reads CASSYSATTAYEQYF. The CDR3 nucleotides read TGTGCCAGCAGTTACTCGGCGACTACCGCCTACGAGCAGTACTTC.

By share, this clonotype ranks as medium-sized. The gene calls are TRBV6-4 and TRBJ2-2; the match to TRBD2 covers 14 bases. CDR1 and CDR2 (germline): MRHNA, SNTAGT. CDR3 length equals 16 residues. The junction had 0 bases not matched to a gene; V was cut back by 2 bases and J by 4 bases. CDR3 residues: CASSDGTSGSTGELFF. Here the CDR3 DNA reads TGTGCCAGCAGTGACGGGACTAGCGGGAGCACCGGGGAGCTGTTTTTT.

This clonotype was observed a handful of times. CDR3 coding DNA: TGTGCCAGCAGGAGGACCGGTAATGAAAAACTGTTTTTT. It encodes CASRRTGNEKLFF. The gene calls are TRBV14 and TRBJ1-4; D not resolved. CDR1 and CDR2 from the germline V gene are SGHDN and FVKESK. V lost 6 bases and J 4 bases, leaving 9 bases between the germline ends. This CDR3 contains 13 residues.

On this clonotype: A much larger clone is a single base away; this may be a read error. This chain connects TRBV3-1 to TRBJ2-1; maybe TRBD2 (5 bases). Germline V lookup: CDR1 LGHDT, CDR2 YNNKEL (reference sequence). The CDR3 consists of 16 residues. DNA of the CDR3: TGTGCCAGCAGCCAAGATACGGGGAGCTCCTACAATGAGCAGTGCTTC. Translation: CASSQDTGSSYNEQCF.